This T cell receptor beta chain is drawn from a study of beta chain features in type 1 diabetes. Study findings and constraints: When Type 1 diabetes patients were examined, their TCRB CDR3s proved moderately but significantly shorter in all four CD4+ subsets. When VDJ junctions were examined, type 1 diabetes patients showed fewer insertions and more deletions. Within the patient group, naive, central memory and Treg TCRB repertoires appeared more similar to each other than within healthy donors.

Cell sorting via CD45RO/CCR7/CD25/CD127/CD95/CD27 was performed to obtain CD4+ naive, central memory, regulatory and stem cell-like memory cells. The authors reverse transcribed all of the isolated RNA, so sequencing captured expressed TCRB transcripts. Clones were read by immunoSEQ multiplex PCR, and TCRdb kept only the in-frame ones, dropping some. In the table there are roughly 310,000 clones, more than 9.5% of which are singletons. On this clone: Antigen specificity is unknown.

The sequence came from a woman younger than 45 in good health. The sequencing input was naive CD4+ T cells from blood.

The CDR3 is CASSAGTSGLGATQYF. In DNA, the CDR3 is TGTGCCAGCAGCGCCGGGACTAGCGGTCTGGGTGCTACGCAGTATTTT. The gene calls are TRBV11-1 and TRBJ2-3, with TRBD2 identical over 11 bases. Per the germline V gene, CDR1 is SGHAT and CDR2 is FQDESV (reference sequence). V lost 5 bases to trimming and J lost 8 bases; unmatched junction nucleotides: 12. The CDR3 sequence is 16 residues long.